This T cell receptor beta chain derives from a study of regulatory T cells in long-lasting Graves disease. Sample time point: persistent/refractory GD, antithyroid drugs over 5 years with positive TRAb. TCR sequences were obtained from RNA taken from PBMCs. EDTA tubes collected nine milliliters of peripheral blood. Both iRepertoire HTBI primers and Arm-PCR of CDR3 regions were used to build the TCR beta libraries. TCRdb re-analysed the multiplex PCR reads in MiXCR, keeping a single row per CDR3 protein. The sample includes 350,000 to 450,000 distinct CDR3 sequences, less than 25% seen only once; the top ten take roughly 20%. CDR3 length: 13 amino acids. The V and J ends lost 4 bases and 5 bases respectively, with 11 bases between them. Per germline, CDR1 WNHNN and CDR2 SYGVQD (reference sequence). This clonotype was seen once. This may be a read error: a much more frequent sequence differs by one nucleotide.

The TCR comes from a female donor with Graves disease. The chain has TRBV10-1 and TRBJ1-2; D not certain. Sequencing used peripheral blood mononuclear cells (PBMCs), obtained when the disease was refractory, from a patient treated with antithyroid drugs. CDR3 protein: CASSGSRDYGYTF. As DNA, the CDR3 is TGCGCCAGCAGTGGGTCGCGGGATTATGGCTACACCTTC.